This entry lists 22 T cell receptor beta chains sequenced from one sample in a study of CXCR3-negative and CXCR3-positive naive CD8 T cells. Whole-study results and caveats: Hydrophobicity of TRB CDR3s was greater in CXCR3-positive naive cells than in CXCR3-negative naive cells.

The antigens of these receptors remain unknown. cDNA libraries for TRB were generated by 5' RACE incorporating UMI labels. Each CDR3 protein gets one entry in TCRdb, which reprocessed the 5' RACE reads and gives no DNA. Its table records roughly 120,000 distinct CDR3 sequences. The sample was naive CXCR3+ CD8+ T cells from blood. Sample subset: CD45RO-CCR7+CD27+CD95- naive CD8+ T cells expressing CXCR3 (TNR3+). These receptor sequences come from a human donor in good health. Some clones in this sample may be carry-over from other donors' samples.

The chain couples TRBV7-9 to TRBJ1-3. Germline V gene lookup returns CDR1 SEHNR and CDR2 FQNEAQ (reference sequence). The length of the CDR3 is 14 residues. The CDR3 protein is CASSLADSGNTIYF.

V is TRBV29-1 and J is TRBJ1-2. Germline V lookup: CDR1 SQVTM, CDR2 ANQGSEA. The CDR3 loop spans 13 amino acids. The CDR3 loop reads CSAPATSRGGYTF.

The rearrangement links TRBV29-1 to TRBJ1-1. Per the germline V gene, CDR1 is SQVTM and CDR2 is ANQGSEA. The CDR3 is 12 residues long. CDR3 loop: CSVWVIEAEAFF. The variable domain in full, with the rest retrieved from reference TRBV29-1 and TRBJ1-1, is SAVISQKPSRDICQRGTSLTIQCQVDSQVTMMFWYRQQPGQSLTLIATANQGSEATYESGFVIDKFPISRPNLTFSTLTVSNMSPEDSSIYLCSVWVIEAEAFFGQGTRLTVV.

The CDR3 reads CASSESPPSSSQETQYF. This chain joins TRBV11-1 and TRBJ2-5; TCRdb's assignment of TRBD1 cannot be checked, as there is no DNA. This CDR3 region has 17 residues. Germline lookup yields CDR1 SGHAT and CDR2 FQDESV (reference sequence).

This chain uses TRBV20-1 with TRBJ2-1; TCRdb proposes TRBD2, but this gene call is untestable without DNA. This CDR3 spans 15 amino acids. CDR1 is DFQATT and CDR2 is SNEGSKA in the germline V gene (reference sequence). This CDR3 reads CSARDQAGGLNEQFF.

CDR3 in amino acids: CASSEGGSGELFF. The chain combines TRBV5-1 with TRBJ2-2; the D call of TRBD2 rests on TCRdb alone, since no DNA is present to check it. The CDR3 has 13 amino acids. Germline CDR1 is SGHRS and CDR2 is YFSETQ.

The chain joins TRBV4-2 to TRBJ1-1. This CDR3 has 13 amino acids. Germline lookup yields CDR1 LGHNA and CDR2 YNFKEQ. The CDR3 region is CASSHGRNTEAFF.

The chain carries TRBV11-3 and TRBJ2-2. The CDR3 covers 12 residues. Germline V gene lookup returns CDR1 SGHNT and CDR2 YENEEA. The CDR3 loop is CASSHRTGELFF.

The rearrangement uses TRBV6-5 and TRBJ2-3; TCRdb indicates TRBD2, and absent DNA this call remains unverified. Germline V CDR1 and CDR2: MNHEY, SVGAGI. There are 15 residues in the CDR3. CDR3 sequence: CASSPFSGSTDTQYF.

The chain links TRBV7-3 to TRBJ2-1. CDR3 size: 15 residues. Looked up from germline, CDR1 is SGHTA and CDR2 is FQGTGA. This CDR3 reads CASSLSGPTPTEQFF.

The chain has TRBV7-8 and TRBJ2-7; TCRdb gives TRBD1 as the D gene, but with no DNA this cannot be confirmed. Germline-derived CDR1 and CDR2 are SGHVS and FQNEAQ. CDR3 length: 15 amino acids. CDR3 residues: CASTPGGGTSYEQYF.

V and J are TRBV5-8 and TRBJ1-2. This CDR3 comprises 14 residues. Germline V CDR1 and CDR2: SGHTS, YDEGEE. The CDR3 spells CASSWDRDYYGYTF.

The CDR3 protein is CASSWTVGNEQYF. V is TRBV25-1 and J is TRBJ2-7. This CDR3 is built from 13 residues. Per germline, CDR1 MGHDK and CDR2 SYGVNS.

CDR3 loop: CAWIRDSTEAFF. This rearrangement joins TRBV30 to TRBJ1-1. The CDR3 runs 12 residues. Germline CDR1 and CDR2: GTSNPN and SVGIG (reference sequence).

The chain is built from TRBV2 and TRBJ2-7. The CDR3 covers 12 residues. Germline CDR1 is SNHLY and CDR2 is FYNNEI. The CDR3 loop reads CASSPFSGEQYF.

This chain's CDR3 is CASQREFGKLFF. This chain uses TRBV28 with TRBJ1-4. Germline V CDR1 and CDR2: MDHEN, SYDVKM. The CDR3 is 12 residues long.

The chain carries TRBV11-2 and TRBJ2-1; TCRdb's D call of TRBD1 is untestable without DNA. This CDR3 comprises 16 residues. Germline CDR1 reads SGHAT; CDR2 reads FQNNGV. The CDR3 loop reads CASSFFSSGSYNEQFF.

The chain combines TRBV23-1 with TRBJ2-7; there is no DNA to check the TCRdb D call of TRBD2. TRBV23-1 is assigned to the ORF class and has an uncertain function. The CDR3 runs to 17 residues. The CDR3 loop reads CASSQSEEGLPSYEQYF.

This rearrangement joins TRBV7-6 to TRBJ2-3; TCRdb indicates TRBD1, and absent DNA this call remains unverified. CDR1 is SGHVS and CDR2 is FNYEAQ in the germline V gene. CDR3 size: 15 residues. The chain's CDR3 is CASSETGGETDTQYF.

The V and J genes are TRBV7-9 and TRBJ2-3; TCRdb names TRBD1, which stays unverified in the absence of DNA. The CDR3 has 15 residues. CDR1 SEHNR and CDR2 FQNEAQ come from the germline V gene (reference sequence). The CDR3 sequence: CASSGRGGSTDTQYF.

V is TRBV4-1 and J is TRBJ2-2. Germline CDR1 and CDR2: MGHRA and YSYEKL. The CDR3 runs 15 residues. The CDR3 loop reads CASSRVRSDTGELFF.

The chain joins TRBV30 to TRBJ1-2; as DNA is missing, the TRBD1 call by TCRdb cannot be tested. CDR3 length: 12 residues. Germline V CDR1 and CDR2: GTSNPN, SVGIG (reference sequence). CDR3 protein: CACHPGSGGYTF.